The entry below gives a single TCR beta chain sequence along with its context. This entry is derived from a study of blood T cell repertoires in COVID-19. Study information: Nucleic acid was either cDNA or gDNA, and it came from T cells, B-cell-depleted T cells, or PBMCs.

Method: immunoSEQ multiplex PCR; TCRdb's copy keeps in-frame clones and lacks some. Here the sample spans 360,000 or so clones, roughly nine tenths being singletons. This receptor was taken from a woman aged 25-40 years who had recovered from COVID-19. The sample consisted of PBMCs or T cells enriched from blood (not recorded which).

CDR3 in DNA: TGTGCCAGCAGCCCCACCGGAACAGGGGTGAACACTGAAGCTTTCTTT. Its translation is CASSPTGTGVNTEAFF. The chain employs TRBV7-9 and TRBJ1-1, with 7 bases lining up with TRBD1. Germline lookup yields CDR1 SEHNR and CDR2 FQNEAQ (reference sequence). The CDR3 contains 16 residues. Unmatched junction bases numbered 9, after V lost 5 bases and J lost 0 bases.